This TCR beta chain was recorded in a study of blood T cell repertoires in COVID-19. Overall study: Both acute and convalescent COVID-19 samples were obtained from the United States, Italy and Spain. PBMCs, B-cell-depleted T cells, or T cells were the source of the cDNA or gDNA that made up the material.

This clone was seen just once. Under the authors' procedure: Estimation of nucleated cell counts was performed using reference gene primer amplification. The method was immunoSEQ multiplex PCR; TCRdb's version includes in-frame clones alone and lacks a portion of them. V and J calls and clone size are copied from that table; D and trimming were computed from the DNA. The data show approximately 160,000 clones, around four fifths seen once. Germline V CDR1 and CDR2: SGHAT, FQNNGV. This CDR3 comprises 14 residues. Trimming cost V 5 bases and J 4 bases, with 14 bases left between them. This receptor was identified in a man aged 40-55 years who had recovered from COVID-19. Sequencing was done on a sample of peripheral blood. The genes are TRBV11-2 and TRBJ1-2; D perhaps matches TRBD1 (5 bases). CDR3 sequence: CASSVSTVPYGYTF. CDR3 DNA sequence: TGTGCCAGCAGCGTCTCGACAGTGCCCTATGGCTACACCTTC.